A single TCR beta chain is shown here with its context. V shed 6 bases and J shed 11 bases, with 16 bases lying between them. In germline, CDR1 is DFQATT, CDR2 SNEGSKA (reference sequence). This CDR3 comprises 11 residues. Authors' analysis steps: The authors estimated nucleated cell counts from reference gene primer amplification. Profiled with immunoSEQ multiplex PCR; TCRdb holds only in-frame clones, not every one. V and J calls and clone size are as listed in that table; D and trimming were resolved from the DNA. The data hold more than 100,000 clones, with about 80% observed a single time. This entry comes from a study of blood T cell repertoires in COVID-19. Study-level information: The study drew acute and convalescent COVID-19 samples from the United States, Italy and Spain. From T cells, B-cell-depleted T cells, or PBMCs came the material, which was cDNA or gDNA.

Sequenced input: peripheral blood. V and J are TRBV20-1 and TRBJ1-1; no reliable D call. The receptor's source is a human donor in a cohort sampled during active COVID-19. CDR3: CSAPGVDEAFF. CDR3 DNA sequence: TGCAGTGCCCCCGGGGTGGATGAGGCTTTCTTT.